The sequence of this T cell receptor beta chain was determined in a study of blood T cell repertoires in COVID-19. Study information: T cells, B-cell-depleted T cells, or PBMCs provided the cDNA or gDNA that served as material.

Libraries were prepared by immunoSEQ multiplex PCR; TCRdb keeps only in-frame clonotypes and omits some of them. Found here are 190,000 or so clones, around 89% of them singletons; the top ten hold approximately 4%. The TCR originated in a woman aged 25 to 39 with acute or convalescent COVID-19. Material for sequencing was peripheral blood.

CDR3 protein: CASSQALSNSPLHF. The CDR3 nucleotides are TGTGCCAGCAGCCAAGCCCTATCAAATTCACCCCTCCACTTT. The chain carries TRBV3-1 (or the pseudogene TRBV3-2) and TRBJ1-6; D gene uncertain. The CDR3 runs 14 residues. V was shortened by 1 base and J by 7 bases, with 8 bases between the two germline ends. Per germline, CDR1 LGHDT and CDR2 YNNKEL (reference sequence).